The 10 T cell receptor beta chains below were found in one sample sequenced in a study of blood T cells in healthy people across ages. It was with a sample-barcoded 5' primer and a J-beta primer mix that a second PCR of about 6 to 12 cycles was run. TCRdb re-analysed the 5' RACE reads in MiXCR, keeping a single row per CDR3 protein. The table shows about a million distinct CDR3 sequences, with around 48% occurring only once. What was sequenced was blood. The receptors were gathered from a man under 40 in good health.

V and J are TRBV6-4 and TRBJ1-5, with D perhaps matching TRBD1 (5 bases). CDR3 size: 13 residues. Per germline, CDR1 MRHNA and CDR2 SNTAGT. Trimming shortened V by 5 bases and J by 7 bases, and 12 bases separated the two germline ends. The CDR3 region is CASSLDKGQPQHF. CDR3 sequence (DNA): TGTGCCAGCAGTCTCGATAAGGGGCAGCCCCAGCATTTT.

This clonotype was detected a few times. V usage is TRBV5-5 and J usage is TRBJ2-5; weak D call: TRBD1 (6 bases). The J call may be mistaken, given a closer DNA end match to TRBJ2-7. CDR1 is SGHKS, CDR2 YYEKEE, per germline (reference sequence). The CDR3 loop spans 20 amino acids. CDR3 sequence (DNA): TGTGCCAGCAGCTTGTCGGCGGGCCCGACAGGCCTAACCAGGGGCTACGAGCAGTACTTC. Its translation is CASSLSAGPTGLTRGYEQYF.

This clonotype occurred a few times. J is TRBJ2-3 and V is TRBV12-3 or TRBV12-4; either TRBD1 or TRBD2 may supply D (5 bases each). The CDR3 is 15 amino acids. The V gene lost 3 bases and the J gene lost 1 base, with 11 bases spanning the gap. The CDR3: CASSFRGAGTDTQYF. The DNA for the CDR3 is TGTGCCAGCAGTTTTCGAGGGGCCGGCACAGATACGCAGTATTTT.

Here the CDR3 reads CASSLKGASGVRQIEQYF. The CDR3 nucleotides read TGTGCCAGCAGCCTCAAAGGCGCTAGCGGAGTCCGCCAGATCGAGCAGTACTTC. V usage is TRBV27 and J usage is TRBJ2-7; 7 bases agree with TRBD2. Germline CDR1 and CDR2: MNHEY and SMNVEV (reference sequence). The J segment lost 6 bases and the V segment lost 6 bases, leaving 23 bases of the junction unmatched. This CDR3 spans 18 amino acids.

The chain uses TRBV3-1 and TRBJ2-1, with 13 bases fitting TRBD2. This CDR3 is built from 14 residues. V shed 1 base and J 10 bases; nucleotides not matched to a gene: 1. Germline V lookup: CDR1 LGHDT, CDR2 YNNKEL (reference sequence). CDR3 DNA sequence: TGTGCCAGCAGCCAAGGGGGACTAGCGGGGGAGCAGTTCTTC. This codes for CASSQGGLAGEQFF.

This clonotype was recorded many times. V gene TRBV20-1 combines with J gene TRBJ2-1; D remains ambiguous. The germline V and J ends were trimmed by 3 bases and 4 bases, with 4 bases remaining between them. From germline, CDR1 is DFQATT and CDR2 SNEGSKA (reference sequence). The CDR3 runs to 11 residues. CDR3 sequence (DNA): TGCAGTGCTAGCCTTTACAATGAGCAGTTCTTC. This gives the protein CSASLYNEQFF.

J is TRBJ2-1 and V is TRBV10-3; TRBD2 aligns across 11 bases. Unmatched junction bases numbered 5, after V lost 6 bases and J lost 1 base. This CDR3 contains 16 residues. Germline V gene sequence: CDR1 ENHRY, CDR2 SYGVKD. This CDR3 reads CAIRVTSGESYNEQFF. The CDR3 DNA is TGTGCCATCAGGGTGACTAGCGGGGAATCCTACAATGAGCAGTTCTTC.

This clonotype was detected a few times. This chain joins TRBV7-2 and TRBJ1-2, with 9 bases that match TRBD1. The junction had 15 bases not matched to a gene; V was cut back by 4 bases and J by 6 bases. Germline V gene sequence: CDR1 SGHTA, CDR2 FQGNSA. This CDR3 has 17 amino acids. DNA for the CDR3: TGTGCCAGCAGCTCTCAAGCCGGGACAGGGAGTCAGGATGGCTACACCTTC. Protein sequence: CASSSQAGTGSQDGYTF.

The V and J genes are TRBV7-9 and TRBJ2-1; 11 bases align to TRBD1. This CDR3 contains 17 residues. V shed 5 bases and J 7 bases; nucleotides not matched to a gene: 13. The germline gives CDR1 SEHNR, CDR2 FQNEAQ (reference sequence). Here the CDR3 reads CASSPMAPGQGGNEQFF. The CDR3 DNA reads as TGTGCCAGCAGCCCAATGGCGCCGGGACAGGGGGGGAATGAGCAGTTCTTC.

This chain connects TRBV2 to TRBJ1-2, with D hard to call. The length of the CDR3 is 14 residues. Germline assignment: CDR1 SNHLY and CDR2 FYNNEI. Trimming removed 3 bases at V and 2 bases at J, with 10 bases between. CDR3 region: CASSDKGKNYGYTF. In DNA form, the CDR3 reads TGTGCCAGCAGTGATAAGGGAAAAAACTATGGCTACACCTTC.